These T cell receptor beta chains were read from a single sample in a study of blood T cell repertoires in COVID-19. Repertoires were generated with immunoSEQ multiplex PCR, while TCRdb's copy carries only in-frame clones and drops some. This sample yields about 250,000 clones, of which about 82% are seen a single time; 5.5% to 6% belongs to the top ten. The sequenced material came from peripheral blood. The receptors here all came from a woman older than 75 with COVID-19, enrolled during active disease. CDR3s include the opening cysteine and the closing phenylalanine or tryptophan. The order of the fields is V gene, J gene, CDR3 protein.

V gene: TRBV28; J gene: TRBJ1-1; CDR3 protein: CASSYTGVTEAFF
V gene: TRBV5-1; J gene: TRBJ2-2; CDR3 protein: CASSFWGPNTGELFF
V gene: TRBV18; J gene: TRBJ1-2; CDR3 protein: CASSPPRDRAYLYGYTF
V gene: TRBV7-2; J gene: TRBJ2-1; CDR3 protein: CASSAGTSGRPPNEQFF
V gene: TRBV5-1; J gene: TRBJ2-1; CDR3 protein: CASSLEYGGRTYNEQFF
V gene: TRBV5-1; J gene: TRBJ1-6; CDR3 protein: CASSRESGTGLESPLHF
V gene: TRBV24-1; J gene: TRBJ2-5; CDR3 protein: CATSDGLETQYF
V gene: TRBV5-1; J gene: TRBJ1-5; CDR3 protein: CASSFTTGGPGANQPQHF
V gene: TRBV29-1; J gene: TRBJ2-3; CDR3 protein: CSVQDSGDTQYF
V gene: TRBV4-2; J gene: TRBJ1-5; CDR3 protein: CASSPPGGQPQHF
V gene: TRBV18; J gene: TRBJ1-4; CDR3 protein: CASSPPLIPTGRNEKLFF
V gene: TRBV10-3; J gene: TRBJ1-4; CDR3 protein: CAISVADHEKLFF
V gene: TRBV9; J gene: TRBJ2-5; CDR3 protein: CASSVRDRERETQYF
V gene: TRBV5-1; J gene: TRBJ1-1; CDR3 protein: CASSLQGSTEAFF
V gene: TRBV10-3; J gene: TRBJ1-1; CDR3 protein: CAIRGLGNTEAFF
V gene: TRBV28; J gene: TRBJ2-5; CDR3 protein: CASRQQGFETQYF
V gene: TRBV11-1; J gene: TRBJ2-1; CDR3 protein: CASSLGQGAHNEQFF
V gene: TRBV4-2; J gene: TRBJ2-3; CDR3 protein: CASSQGGDRGADTQYF
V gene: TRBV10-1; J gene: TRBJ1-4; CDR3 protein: CASSPTGGGEKLFF
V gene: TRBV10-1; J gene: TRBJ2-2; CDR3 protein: CASSESNPDRELFF
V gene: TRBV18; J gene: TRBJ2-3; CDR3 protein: CASSPAPGGPTDTQYF
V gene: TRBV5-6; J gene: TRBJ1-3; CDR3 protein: CASSVFRDTYSGNTIYF
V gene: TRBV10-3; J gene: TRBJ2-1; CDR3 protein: CAIRRDNEQFF
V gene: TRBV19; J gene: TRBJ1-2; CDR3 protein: CASSITGTYGYTF
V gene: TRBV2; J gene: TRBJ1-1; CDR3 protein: CASSETGALNTEAFF
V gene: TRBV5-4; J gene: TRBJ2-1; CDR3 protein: CASSPGLAGVKGNEQFF
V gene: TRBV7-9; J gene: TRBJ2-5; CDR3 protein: CASSFRGGFEETQYF
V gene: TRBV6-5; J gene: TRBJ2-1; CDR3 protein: CASKRADEQFF
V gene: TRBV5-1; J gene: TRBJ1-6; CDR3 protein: CASSSTPTQGNGSPLHF
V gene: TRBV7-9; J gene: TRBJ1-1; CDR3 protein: CASSLGQGPTEAFF
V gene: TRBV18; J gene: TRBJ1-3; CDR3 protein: CASSPPPWGTVASGNTIYF
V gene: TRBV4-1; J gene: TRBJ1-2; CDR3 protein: CASSPVLQEVGGYTF
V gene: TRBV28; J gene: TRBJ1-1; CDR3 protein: CASMPGDYTEAFF
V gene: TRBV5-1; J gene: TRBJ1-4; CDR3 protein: CASSTGQRDEKLFF
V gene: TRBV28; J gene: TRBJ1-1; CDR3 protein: CASSGTGTFGGTEAFF
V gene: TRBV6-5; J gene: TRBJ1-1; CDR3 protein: CASSSDRGEAFF
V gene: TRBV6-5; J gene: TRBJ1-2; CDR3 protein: CASSYSEKISGYTF
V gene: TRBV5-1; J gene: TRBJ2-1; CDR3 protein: CASSLEWGGGEQFF
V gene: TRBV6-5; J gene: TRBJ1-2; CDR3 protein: CASTYAEDYGYTF
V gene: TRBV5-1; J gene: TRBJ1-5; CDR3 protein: CASSSGTGGNQPQHF
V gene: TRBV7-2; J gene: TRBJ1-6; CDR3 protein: CASSARTGLSSSYNSPLHF
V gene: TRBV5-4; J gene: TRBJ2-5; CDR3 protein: CASSLALAGGQETQYF
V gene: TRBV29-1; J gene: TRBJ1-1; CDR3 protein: CSGALGGEAFF
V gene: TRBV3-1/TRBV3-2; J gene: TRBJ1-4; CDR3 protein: CASSRTSGVWRNEKLFF
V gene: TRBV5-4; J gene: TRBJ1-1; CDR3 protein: CASSLRPGEAFF
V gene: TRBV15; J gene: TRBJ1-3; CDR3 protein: CATSQDYSGNTIYF
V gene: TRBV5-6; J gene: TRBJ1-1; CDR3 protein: CASSLVGDRRGGTEAFF
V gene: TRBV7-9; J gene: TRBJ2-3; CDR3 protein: CASSMTAYVAQYF
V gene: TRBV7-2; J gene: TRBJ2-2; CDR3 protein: CASSWGQGFTGELFF
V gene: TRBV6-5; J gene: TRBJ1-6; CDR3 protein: CASSYSILADNSPPHF
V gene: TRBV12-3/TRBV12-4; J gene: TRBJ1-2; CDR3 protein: CASSWGPIGYTF
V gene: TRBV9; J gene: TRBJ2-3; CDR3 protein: CASSVEHTTDTQYF
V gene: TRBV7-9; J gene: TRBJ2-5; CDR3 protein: CASSFPVETQYF
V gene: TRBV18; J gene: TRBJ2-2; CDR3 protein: CASFSGTGTGGELFF